The clone carrying this T cell receptor (beta chain) has a single count. Its antigen is not known. One end of the junction fails to match germline, which may point to a read error. This sample includes further DNA sequences coding for the same CDR3. CDR1 is MRHNA and CDR2 is SNTAGT in the germline V gene. CDR3 length: 15 amino acids. Vbeta (60) and Jbeta (13) primers were used in the PCR. Produced via immunoSEQ multiplex PCR; TCRdb's table is partial and in-frame only. The data show under 150,000 clones, about 79% seen once. The source of the sample is a study of cytomegalovirus exposure and HLA in healthy donors. Study observations and caveats: CMV serostatus was the only recorded immune exposure for donors. Rarity characterized most TCR sequences, yet some public TCRs appeared in many donors.

This sequence originates from a male donor in good health and CMV-seronegative. The V call is TRBV6-4, the J call TRBJ2-1, with 11 bases aligning to TRBD2. The source material was PBMCs. The CDR3 DNA follows: TGTGCTAGCAGTGACCTAGCGGGAGGATACAATGAGCAGTTCTTC. Amino acids: CASSDLAGGYNEQFF.